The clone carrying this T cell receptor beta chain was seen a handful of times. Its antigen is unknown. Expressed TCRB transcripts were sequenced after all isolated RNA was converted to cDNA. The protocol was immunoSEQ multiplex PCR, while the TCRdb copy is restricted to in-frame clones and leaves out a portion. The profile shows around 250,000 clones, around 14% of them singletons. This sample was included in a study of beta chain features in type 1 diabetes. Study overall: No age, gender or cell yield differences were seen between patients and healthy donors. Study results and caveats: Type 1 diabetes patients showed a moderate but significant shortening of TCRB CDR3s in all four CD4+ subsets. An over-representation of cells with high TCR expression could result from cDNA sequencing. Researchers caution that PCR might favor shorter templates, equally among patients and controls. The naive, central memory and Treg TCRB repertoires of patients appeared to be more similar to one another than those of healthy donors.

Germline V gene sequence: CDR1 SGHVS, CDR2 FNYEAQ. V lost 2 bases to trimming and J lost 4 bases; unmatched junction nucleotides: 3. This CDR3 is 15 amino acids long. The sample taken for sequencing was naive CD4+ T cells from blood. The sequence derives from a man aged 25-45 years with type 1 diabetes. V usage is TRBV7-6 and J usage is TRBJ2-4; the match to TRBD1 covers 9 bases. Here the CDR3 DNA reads TGTGCCAGCAGCTTAACGGGACAGGGTAAAAACATTCAGTACTTC. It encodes CASSLTGQGKNIQYF.